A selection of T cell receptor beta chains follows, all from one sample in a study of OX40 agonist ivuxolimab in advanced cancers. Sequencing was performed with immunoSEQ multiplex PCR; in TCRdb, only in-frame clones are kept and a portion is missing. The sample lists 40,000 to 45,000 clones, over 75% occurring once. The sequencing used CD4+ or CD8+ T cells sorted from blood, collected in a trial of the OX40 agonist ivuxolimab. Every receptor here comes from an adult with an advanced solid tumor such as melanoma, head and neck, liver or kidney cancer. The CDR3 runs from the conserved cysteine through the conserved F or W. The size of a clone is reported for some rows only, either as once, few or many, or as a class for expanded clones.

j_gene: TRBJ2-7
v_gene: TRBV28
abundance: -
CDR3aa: CASTQSTGEQYF

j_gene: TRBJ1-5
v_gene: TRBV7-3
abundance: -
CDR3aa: CASSPRDRLCSNQPQHF

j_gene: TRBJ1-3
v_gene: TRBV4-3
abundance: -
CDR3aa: CASSPGGETGNTIYF

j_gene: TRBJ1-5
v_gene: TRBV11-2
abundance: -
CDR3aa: CASSLDRGQPQHF

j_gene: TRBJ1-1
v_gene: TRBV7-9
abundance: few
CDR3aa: CASSFSGGLGTEAFF

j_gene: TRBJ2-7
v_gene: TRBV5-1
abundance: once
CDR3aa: CASSLAGGDRHEQYF

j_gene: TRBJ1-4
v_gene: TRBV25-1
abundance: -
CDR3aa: CASTPLDRDATNEKLFF

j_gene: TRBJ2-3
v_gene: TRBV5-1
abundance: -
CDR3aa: CASSLAGGMGDTQYF

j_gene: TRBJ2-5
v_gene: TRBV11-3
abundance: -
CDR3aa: CASSQGSQTQYF

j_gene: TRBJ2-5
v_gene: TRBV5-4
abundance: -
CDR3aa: CASSPRRLQETQYF

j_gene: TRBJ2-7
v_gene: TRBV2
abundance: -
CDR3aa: CASSRDTYEQYF

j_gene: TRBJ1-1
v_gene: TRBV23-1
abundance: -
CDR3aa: CASSQSGTGNGNTEAFF

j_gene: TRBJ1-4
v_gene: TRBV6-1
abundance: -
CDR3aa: CASSDLRILWGEKLFF

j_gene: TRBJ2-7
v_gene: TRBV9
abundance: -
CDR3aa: CASSVDYAGREQYF

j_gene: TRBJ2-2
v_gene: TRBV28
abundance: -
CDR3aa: CASSWDLAAHRELFF

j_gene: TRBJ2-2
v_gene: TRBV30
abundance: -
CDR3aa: CAWRRFRTGELFF

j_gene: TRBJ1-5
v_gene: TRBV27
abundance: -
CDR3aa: CASSFRRNQPQHF

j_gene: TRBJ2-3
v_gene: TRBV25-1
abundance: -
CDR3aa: CARKDRRREGLADTQYF

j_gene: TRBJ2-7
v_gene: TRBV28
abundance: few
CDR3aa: CASRSLSGGMGYEQYF

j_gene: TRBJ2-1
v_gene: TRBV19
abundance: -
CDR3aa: CASSIEDEQFF

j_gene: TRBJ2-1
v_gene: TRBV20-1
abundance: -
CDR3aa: CSAREDNEQFF

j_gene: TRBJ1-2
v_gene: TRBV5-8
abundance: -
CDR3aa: CASSLGQPGIGYTF

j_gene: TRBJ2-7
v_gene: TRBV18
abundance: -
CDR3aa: CASSPGDRGYEQYF

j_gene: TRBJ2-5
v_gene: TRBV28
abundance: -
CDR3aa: CASDQGETQYF

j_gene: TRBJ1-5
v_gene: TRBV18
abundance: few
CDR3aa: CASSPNRVNQPQHF

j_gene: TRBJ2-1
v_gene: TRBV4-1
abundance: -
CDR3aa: CASSHRLAAYNEQFF

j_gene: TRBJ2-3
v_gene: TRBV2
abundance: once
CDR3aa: CASSERQPDTDTQYF

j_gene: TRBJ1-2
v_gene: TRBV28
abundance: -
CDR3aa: CASSLAWFDRIRGYTF

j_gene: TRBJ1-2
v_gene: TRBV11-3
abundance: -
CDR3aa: CASSLSGVGYGYTF

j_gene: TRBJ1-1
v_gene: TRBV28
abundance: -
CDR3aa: CASSLYTEAFF

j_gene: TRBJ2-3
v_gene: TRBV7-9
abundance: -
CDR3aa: CASRPDSSTDTQYF

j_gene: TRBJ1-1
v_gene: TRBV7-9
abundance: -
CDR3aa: CASASDTGQTTEAFF